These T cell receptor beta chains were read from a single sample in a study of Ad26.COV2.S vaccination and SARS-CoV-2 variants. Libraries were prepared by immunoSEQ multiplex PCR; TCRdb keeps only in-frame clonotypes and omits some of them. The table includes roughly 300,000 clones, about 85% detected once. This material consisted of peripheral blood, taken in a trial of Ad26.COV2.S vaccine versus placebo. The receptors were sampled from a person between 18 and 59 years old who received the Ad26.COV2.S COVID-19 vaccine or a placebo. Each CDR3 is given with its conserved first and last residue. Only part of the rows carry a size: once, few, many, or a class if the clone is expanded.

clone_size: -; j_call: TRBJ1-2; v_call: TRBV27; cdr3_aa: CASSPPGRTYGYTF
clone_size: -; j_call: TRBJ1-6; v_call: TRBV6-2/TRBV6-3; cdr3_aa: CASSYSVASLHF
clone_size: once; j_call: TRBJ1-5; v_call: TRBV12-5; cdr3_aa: CASGRGSNQPQHF
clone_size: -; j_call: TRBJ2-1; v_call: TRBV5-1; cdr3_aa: CASSLDPISSYNEQFF
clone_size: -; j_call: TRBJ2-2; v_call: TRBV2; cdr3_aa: CASSGQTEHRELFF
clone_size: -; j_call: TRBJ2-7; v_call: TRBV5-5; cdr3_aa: CASSTTYEQYF
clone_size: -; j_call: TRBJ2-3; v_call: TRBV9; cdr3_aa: CASSSSGGAQGDTQYF
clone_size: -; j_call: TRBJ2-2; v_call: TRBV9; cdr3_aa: CASSLLVGGETGELFF
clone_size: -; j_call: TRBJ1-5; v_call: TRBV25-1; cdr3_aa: CASSPGGNQPQHF
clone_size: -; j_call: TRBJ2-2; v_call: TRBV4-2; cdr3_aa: CASSQTSGGNTGELFF
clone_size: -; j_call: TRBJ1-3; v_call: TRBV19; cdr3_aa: CASSIRTTGNTIYF
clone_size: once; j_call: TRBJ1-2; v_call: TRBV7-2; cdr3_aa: CATRSRLEDGYTF
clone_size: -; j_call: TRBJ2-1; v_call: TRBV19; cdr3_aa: CASSNRDIDNEQFF
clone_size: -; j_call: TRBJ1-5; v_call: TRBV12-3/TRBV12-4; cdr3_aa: CASSSTGNQPQHF
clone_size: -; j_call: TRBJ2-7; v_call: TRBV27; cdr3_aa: CASSTRDRSYEQYF
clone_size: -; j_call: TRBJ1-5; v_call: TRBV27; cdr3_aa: CASSLSAGVNQPQHF
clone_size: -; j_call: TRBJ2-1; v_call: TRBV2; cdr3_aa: CASSPGTGVNEQFF
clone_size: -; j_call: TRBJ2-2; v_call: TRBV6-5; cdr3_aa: CASRLLGGELFF
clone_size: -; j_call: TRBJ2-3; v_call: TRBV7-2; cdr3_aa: CASTPMRGADTQYF
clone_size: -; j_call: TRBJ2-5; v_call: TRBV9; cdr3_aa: CASSPPQGQETQYF
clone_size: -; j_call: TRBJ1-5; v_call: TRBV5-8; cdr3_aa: CASSLAGQVNQPQHF
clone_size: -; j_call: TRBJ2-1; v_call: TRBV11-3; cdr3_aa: CASSLEVRGPHNEQFF
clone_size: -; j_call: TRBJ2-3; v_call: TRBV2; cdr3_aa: CASKALAGGLTDTQYF
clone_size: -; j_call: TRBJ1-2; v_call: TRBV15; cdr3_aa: CATARVGTNYGYTF
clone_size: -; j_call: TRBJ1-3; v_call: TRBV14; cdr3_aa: CASSQSRSGNTIYF